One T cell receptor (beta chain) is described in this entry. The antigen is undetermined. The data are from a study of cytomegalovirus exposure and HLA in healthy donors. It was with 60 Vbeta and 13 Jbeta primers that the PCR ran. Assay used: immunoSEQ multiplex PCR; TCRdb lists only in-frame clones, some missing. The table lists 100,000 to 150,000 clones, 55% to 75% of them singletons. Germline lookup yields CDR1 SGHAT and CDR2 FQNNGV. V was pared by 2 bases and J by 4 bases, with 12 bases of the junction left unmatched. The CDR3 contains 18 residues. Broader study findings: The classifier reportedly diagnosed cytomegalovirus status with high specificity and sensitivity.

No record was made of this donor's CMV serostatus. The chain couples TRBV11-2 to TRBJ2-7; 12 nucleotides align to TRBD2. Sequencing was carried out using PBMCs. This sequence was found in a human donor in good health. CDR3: CASSLTVTSGSLTYEQYF. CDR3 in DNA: TGTGCCAGCAGCTTAACCGTGACTAGCGGGAGTTTAACGTACGAGCAGTACTTC.